The 22 T cell receptor beta chains listed next were all sequenced from one sample in a study of human T cells and chemical hapten exposure. Time point defined: patch test 3, about 24 weeks after DPC sensitization. Treatment described: therapeutic diphenylcyclopropenone sensitization with weekly scalp DPC. A single record per CDR3 protein comes from TCRdb applying MiXCR to the RACE reads. Of 75,000 to 90,000 distinct CDR3 sequences in the sample, about a tenth were seen once. Specimen: whole blood, collected in connection with sensitization to the hapten diphenylcyclopropenone (DPC). The receptors stem from a woman aged 50 to 65 with alopecia areata. Some clones in this sample may be carry-over from other donors' samples.

This chain connects TRBV29-1 to TRBJ2-1, with a weak D call TRBD2 (6 bases). CDR1 is SQVTM, CDR2 ANQGSEA, per germline. Trimming left V 2 bases short and J 15 bases short, with 17 bases between. This CDR3 comprises 12 residues. This CDR3 is CSVESDYRPPFF. In nucleotides, the CDR3 is TGCAGCGTTGAATCGGACTACCGCCCTCCGTTCTTC.

Regarding this clonotype: A read error is possible here, since a much larger clone lies one base away. This chain links TRBV2 with TRBJ2-1, with D uncertain. Germline V gene data show CDR1 as SNHLY and CDR2 as FYNNEI. The CDR3 totals 12 residues. CDR3 protein: CVSSWDYNEQFF. As DNA, the CDR3 is TGTGTCAGCAGTTGGGACTACAATGAGCAGTTCTTC.

The chain links TRBV12-3 or TRBV12-4 to TRBJ2-7, with D possibly being TRBD1 (6 bases). The CDR3 is 13 amino acids. Trimming cost V 6 bases and J 6 bases, with 15 bases left between them. DNA of the CDR3: TGTGCCAGCAGCACAACAGGGTCGGCCGAGCAGTACTTC. Translated, it gives CASSTTGSAEQYF.

In its sample, this clonotype was seen many times. This chain connects TRBV30 to TRBJ2-3; 10 nucleotides match TRBD2. Germline lookup yields CDR1 GTSNPN and CDR2 SVGIG (reference sequence). V dropped 2 bases and J dropped 1; count of bases not matched to a gene: 0. This CDR3 has 14 residues. The CDR3 reads CAWSSGRGTDTQYF. In nucleotides, the CDR3 is TGTGCCTGGAGTAGCGGGAGGGGCACAGATACGCAGTATTTT.

Many counts were recorded for this clonotype. The rearrangement links TRBV20-1 to TRBJ2-3, with TRBD1 matching over 9 bases. J was trimmed by 5 bases and V by 3 bases; bases with no gene match: 12. Germline V lookup: CDR1 DFQATT, CDR2 SNEGSKA (reference sequence). The CDR3 runs to 16 residues. CDR3 protein: CSASGQGRVYEDTQYF. DNA for the CDR3: TGCAGTGCTAGTGGACAGGGGAGGGTGTATGAAGATACGCAGTATTTT.

This chain joins TRBV18 and TRBJ2-2; D ambiguous. Germline V lookup: CDR1 KGHSH, CDR2 LQKENI. V was pared by 2 bases and J by 5 bases, with 6 bases between. The CDR3 has 13 amino acids. The CDR3 reads CASSPFRTGELFF. The DNA for the CDR3 is TGTGCCAGCTCACCATTCAGAACCGGGGAGCTGTTTTTT.

This clonotype has only a few counts. This sequence joins TRBV15 and TRBJ2-7; perhaps TRBD2 as D (6 bases). The CDR3 is 14 residues long. Between the trimmed V and J ends, which lost 4 bases and 4 bases, there was a span of 14 bases. The V gene's germline CDR1 is LNHNV and CDR2 YYDKDF (reference sequence). DNA for the CDR3: TGTGCCACCAGCACCGTAGGAGGGTGGTACGAGCAGTACTTC. It encodes CATSTVGGWYEQYF.

This clonotype has a handful of counts. The chain links TRBV14 to TRBJ1-6; TRBD1 matches 10 bases. The CDR3 totals 15 residues. Germline V gene data show CDR1 as SGHDN and CDR2 as FVKESK. V was clipped by 5 bases and J by 5 bases; unmatched bases: 3. The CDR3 sequence is CASSLGQGNNSPLHF. The CDR3 DNA sequence: TGTGCCAGCAGCTTGGGACAGGGGAATAATTCACCCCTCCACTTT.

This clonotype was counted only a few times. This chain joins TRBV30 and TRBJ2-1, with TRBD2 matching 15 bases. The trim removed 7 bases at V and 2 bases at J, leaving 3 bases unmatched. The length of the CDR3 is 15 residues. Per germline, CDR1 GTSNPN and CDR2 SVGIG (reference sequence). The CDR3, as DNA: TGTGCCTCATGGACTAGCGGGAGGGCCTACAATGAGCAGTTCTTC. Translating it yields CASWTSGRAYNEQFF.

This clonotype was seen repeatedly, ten times or more. The chain carries TRBV7-2 and TRBJ1-1, with 12 positions matching TRBD1. J lost 1 base, V lost 5 bases, and 5 bases had no gene match. This CDR3 spans 16 amino acids. CDR1 and CDR2 (germline): SGHTA, FQGNSA. CDR3 region: CASSIGTGGKNTEAFF. The CDR3 coding sequence is TGTGCCAGCAGCATCGGGACAGGGGGCAAGAACACTGAAGCTTTCTTT.

This clonotype was seen at least ten times. This rearrangement joins TRBV7-2 to TRBJ2-7, with 9 bases lining up with TRBD2. Germline V gene lookup returns CDR1 SGHTA and CDR2 FQGNSA. The CDR3 totals 16 residues. V gave up 3 bases and J gave up 7 bases; unmatched junction bases: 13. DNA for the CDR3: TGTGCCAGCAGCTTTTGGGGGACTAGCCCATCTGGGGAGCAGTACTTC. It translates to CASSFWGTSPSGEQYF. The variable domain in full, completed from reference TRBV7-2 and TRBJ2-7, reads GAGVSQSPSNKVTEKGKDVELRCDPISGHTALYWYRQSLGQGLEFLIYFQGNSAPDKSGLPSDRFSAERTGGSVSTLTIQRTQQEDSAVYLCASSFWGTSPSGEQYFGPGTRLTVT.

V and J are TRBV7-2 and TRBJ1-4; the D is unclear. The germline CDR1 and CDR2 sequences are SGHTA and FQGNSA. V lost 3 bases and J 8 bases, leaving 4 bases between the germline ends. The CDR3 totals 11 residues. CDR3 coding DNA: TGTGCCAGCAGCTTCGACGAAAAACTGTTTTTT. It translates to CASSFDEKLFF.

This clonotype has at least ten counts. V gene TRBV24-1 combines with J gene TRBJ2-1; 7 bases are shared with TRBD2. The germline V gene has CDR1 KGHDR and CDR2 SFDVKD. This CDR3 has 16 residues. Trimming at V came to 5 bases and at J to 7 bases, leaving 13 bases not matched to a gene. CDR3 in DNA: TGTGCCACCAGTGCCGCGGGGAGGGGATTTGAAAATGAGCAGTTCTTC. It yields the protein CATSAAGRGFENEQFF.

This clonotype was detected ten times or more. This chain joins TRBV29-1 and TRBJ2-1; 9 nucleotides match TRBD2. Germline lookup yields CDR1 SQVTM and CDR2 ANQGSEA. V was pared by 7 bases and J by 4 bases, with 14 bases of the junction left unmatched. This CDR3 has 16 residues. The CDR3 coding sequence is TGCAGCGGAGAGCTAGCGGGAAGGGGAGGGTACAATGAGCAGTTCTTC. Translation gives CSGELAGRGGYNEQFF.

This clonotype has only one observation. The V gene is TRBV9, the J gene TRBJ2-5, with 8 bases lining up with TRBD1. V lost 0 bases and J lost 2; bases outside the gene matches: 9. The CDR3 loop spans 17 amino acids. Germline CDR1 reads SGDLS; CDR2 reads YYNGEE. The CDR3 spells CASSVAPQGARQETQYF. The CDR3 nucleotides are TGTGCCAGCAGCGTAGCCCCTCAGGGGGCTCGACAAGAGACCCAGTACTTC.

This clonotype was detected only a few times. This chain joins TRBV10-3 and TRBJ2-1, with TRBD2 matching over 9 bases. The CDR3 runs 14 residues. The germline gives CDR1 ENHRY, CDR2 SYGVKD. V was clipped by 2 bases and J by 9 bases; unmatched bases: 5. CDR3 nucleotide sequence: TGTGCCATCAGTGAGATACTAGCGGGTGGTGAGCAGTTCTTC. Translated, it gives CAISEILAGGEQFF.

The sample holds a few counts of this clonotype. The rearrangement links TRBV7-8 to TRBJ2-3, with TRBD2 as a possible D gene (6 bases). Germline assignment: CDR1 SGHVS and CDR2 FQNEAQ. V lost 6 bases and J 0 bases, leaving 10 bases between the germline ends. This CDR3 is built from 14 residues. CDR3 amino acids: CASRRSGSTDTQYF. Written as DNA, the CDR3 is TGTGCCAGCAGACGAAGCGGGAGCACAGATACGCAGTATTTT.

This clonotype occurred many times. The chain links TRBV6-2 or TRBV6-3 to TRBJ2-7; possible D gene TRBD1, 5 bases. V was shortened by 2 bases and J by 5 bases, with 10 bases between the two germline ends. This CDR3 is 13 amino acids long. CDR1 and CDR2 from the germline V gene are MNHEY and SVGEGT. CDR3 sequence reads: CASSYARVDEQYF. The CDR3 region has the DNA TGTGCCAGCAGTTACGCCAGGGTCGACGAGCAGTACTTC.

The chain employs TRBV14 and TRBJ2-3; no clear D gene. The CDR3 consists of 11 residues. Per germline, CDR1 SGHDN and CDR2 FVKESK. Trimming left V 8 bases short and J 4 bases short, with 7 bases between. CDR3 sequence: CASGRPDTQYF. In DNA form, the CDR3 reads TGTGCCAGCGGTCGCCCAGATACGCAGTATTTT.

This clonotype was recorded only once. This may stem from a read error, because a much larger clone lies one nucleotide away. The gene calls are TRBV28 and TRBJ2-7, with D uncertain. The germline CDR1 and CDR2 sequences are MDHEN and SYDVKM. The CDR3 sequence is 13 residues long. Trimming took off 11 bases at V and 2 bases at J, with 16 bases between the two ends. CDR3 in amino acids: CAGAFGVTYEQYF. CDR3 in DNA: TGTGCCGGCGCCTTTGGGGTAACCTACGAGCAGTACTTC. Full variable domain (remainder filled in from reference TRBV28 and TRBJ2-7): DVKVTQSSRYLVKRTGEKVFLECVQDMDHENMFWYRQDPGLGLRLIYFSYDVKMKEKGDIPEGYSVSREKKERFSLILESASTNQTSMYLCAGAFGVTYEQYFGPGTRLTVT.

This chain joins TRBV19 and TRBJ1-2; D perhaps matches TRBD1 (6 bases). The CDR3 runs to 13 residues. Germline CDR1 LNHDA, CDR2 SQIVND (reference sequence). The V and J ends lost 10 bases and 4 bases respectively, with 16 bases between them. The CDR3 DNA sequence: TGTGCCACCGAGATACAGGGCGGCTATGGCTACACCTTC. The encoded protein is CATEIQGGYGYTF. Full variable domain (outside the CDR3, taken from reference TRBV19 and TRBJ1-2): DGGITQSPKYLFRKEGQNVTLSCEQNLNHDAMYWYRQDPGQGLRLIYYSQIVNDFQKGDIAEGYSVSREKKESFPLTVTSAQKNPTAFYLCATEIQGGYGYTFGSGTRLTVV.

This clonotype was detected a few times. The chain employs TRBV19 and TRBJ2-1; D might be TRBD1 (5 bases). V lost 5 bases, J lost 0 bases, and 8 bases lay in between. Germline lookup yields CDR1 LNHDA and CDR2 SQIVND (reference sequence). This CDR3 region has 14 residues. CDR3 amino acids: CASSSTVSYNEQFF. As DNA, the CDR3 is TGTGCCAGTAGTTCGACAGTCTCCTACAATGAGCAGTTCTTC.